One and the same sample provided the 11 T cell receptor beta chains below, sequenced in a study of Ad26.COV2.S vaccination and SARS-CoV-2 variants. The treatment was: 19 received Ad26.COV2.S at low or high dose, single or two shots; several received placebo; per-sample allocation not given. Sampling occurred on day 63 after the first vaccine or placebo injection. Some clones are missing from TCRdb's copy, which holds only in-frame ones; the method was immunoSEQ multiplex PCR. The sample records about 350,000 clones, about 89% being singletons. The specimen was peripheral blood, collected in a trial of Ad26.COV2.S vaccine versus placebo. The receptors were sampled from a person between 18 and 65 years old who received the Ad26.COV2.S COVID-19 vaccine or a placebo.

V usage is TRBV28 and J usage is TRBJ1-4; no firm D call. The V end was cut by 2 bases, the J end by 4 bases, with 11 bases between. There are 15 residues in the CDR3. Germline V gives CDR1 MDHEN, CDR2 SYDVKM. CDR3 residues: CASSLRGSFNEKLFF. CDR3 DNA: TGTGCCAGCAGTTTACGCGGCAGCTTTAATGAAAAACTGTTTTTT.

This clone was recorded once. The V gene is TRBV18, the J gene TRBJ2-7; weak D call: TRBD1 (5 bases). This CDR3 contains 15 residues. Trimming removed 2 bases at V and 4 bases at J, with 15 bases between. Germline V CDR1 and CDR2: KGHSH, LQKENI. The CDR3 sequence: CASSPYRGSTYEQYF. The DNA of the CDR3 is TGTGCCAGCTCACCATATAGGGGAAGTACGTACGAGCAGTACTTC.

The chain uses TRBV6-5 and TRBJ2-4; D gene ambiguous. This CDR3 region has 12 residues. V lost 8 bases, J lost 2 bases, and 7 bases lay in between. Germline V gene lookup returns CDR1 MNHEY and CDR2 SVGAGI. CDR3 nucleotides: TGTGCCAGCTCGGGCCCCAAAAACATTCAGTACTTC. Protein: CASSGPKNIQYF.

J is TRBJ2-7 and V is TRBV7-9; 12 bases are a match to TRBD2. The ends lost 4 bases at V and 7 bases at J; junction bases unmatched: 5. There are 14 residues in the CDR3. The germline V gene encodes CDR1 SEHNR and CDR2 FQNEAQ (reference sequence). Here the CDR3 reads CASSSSGRAEEQYF. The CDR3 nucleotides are TGTGCCAGCAGCTCTAGCGGGAGGGCCGAGGAGCAGTACTTC.

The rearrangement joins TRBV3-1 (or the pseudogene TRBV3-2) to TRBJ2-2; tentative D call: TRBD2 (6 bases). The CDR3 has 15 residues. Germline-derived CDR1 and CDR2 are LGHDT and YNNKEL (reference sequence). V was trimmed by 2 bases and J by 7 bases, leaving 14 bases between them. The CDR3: CASSQKTGLHGELFF. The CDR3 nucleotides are TGTGCCAGCAGCCAAAAGACGGGACTTCACGGGGAGCTGTTTTTT.

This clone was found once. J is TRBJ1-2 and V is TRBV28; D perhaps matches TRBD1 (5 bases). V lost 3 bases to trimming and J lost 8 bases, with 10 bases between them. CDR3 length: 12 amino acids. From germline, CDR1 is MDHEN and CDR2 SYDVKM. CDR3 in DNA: TGTGCCAGCAGTTTCGGGGGGAAGGGCTACACCTTC. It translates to CASSFGGKGYTF.

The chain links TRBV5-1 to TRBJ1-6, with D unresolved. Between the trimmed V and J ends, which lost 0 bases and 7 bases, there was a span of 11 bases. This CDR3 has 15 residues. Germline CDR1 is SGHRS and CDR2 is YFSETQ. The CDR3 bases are TGCGCCAGCAGCTTGGGGGTCGGAGAAAATTCACCCCTCCACTTT. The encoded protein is CASSLGVGENSPLHF. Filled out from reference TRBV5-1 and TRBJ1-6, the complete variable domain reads KAGVTQTPRYLIKTRGQQVTLSCSPISGHRSVSWYQQTPGQGLQFLFEYFSETQRNKGNFPGRFSGRQFSNSRSEMNVSTLELGDSALYLCASSLGVGENSPLHFGNGTRLTVT.

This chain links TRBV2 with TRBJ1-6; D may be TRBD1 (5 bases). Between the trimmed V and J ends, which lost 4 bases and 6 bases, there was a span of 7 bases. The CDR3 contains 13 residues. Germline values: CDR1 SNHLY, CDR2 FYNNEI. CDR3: CASSGDGNSPLHF. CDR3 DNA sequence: TGTGCCAGCAGTGGGGACGGTAATTCACCCCTCCACTTT.

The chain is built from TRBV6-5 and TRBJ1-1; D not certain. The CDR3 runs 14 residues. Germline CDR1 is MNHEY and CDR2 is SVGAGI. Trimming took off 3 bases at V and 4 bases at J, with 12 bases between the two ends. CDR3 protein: CASSYGEGSTEAFF. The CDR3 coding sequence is TGTGCCAGCAGTTATGGGGAGGGTTCCACTGAAGCTTTCTTT.

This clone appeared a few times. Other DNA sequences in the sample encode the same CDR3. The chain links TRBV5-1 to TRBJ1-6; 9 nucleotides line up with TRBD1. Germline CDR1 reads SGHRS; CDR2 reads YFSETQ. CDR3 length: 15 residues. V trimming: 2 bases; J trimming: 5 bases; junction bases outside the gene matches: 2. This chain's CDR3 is CASSLGQGNNSPLHF. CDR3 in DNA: TGCGCCAGCAGCTTAGGACAGGGGAATAATTCACCCCTCCACTTT.

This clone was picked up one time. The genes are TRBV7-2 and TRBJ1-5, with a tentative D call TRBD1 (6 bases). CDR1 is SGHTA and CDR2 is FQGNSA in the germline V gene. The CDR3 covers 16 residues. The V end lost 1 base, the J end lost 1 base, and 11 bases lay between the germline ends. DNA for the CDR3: TGTGCCAGCAGCTTAGTTACAGGGCCGAGCAATCAGCCCCAGCATTTT. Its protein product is CASSLVTGPSNQPQHF. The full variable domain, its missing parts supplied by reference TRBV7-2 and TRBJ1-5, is GAGVSQSPSNKVTEKGKDVELRCDPISGHTALYWYRQSLGQGLEFLIYFQGNSAPDKSGLPSDRFSAERTGGSVSTLTIQRTQQEDSAVYLCASSLVTGPSNQPQHFGDGTRLSIL.